The 14 T cell receptor beta chains given below trace back to one sample, sequenced in a study of blood T cell repertoires in COVID-19. Method: immunoSEQ multiplex PCR; TCRdb's copy keeps in-frame clones and lacks some. The repertoire holds 150,000 to 200,000 clones, with roughly four fifths as singletons. The sequencing sample was made of peripheral blood. These receptors were collected from a woman in her thirties or forties with acute or convalescent COVID-19.

This chain connects TRBV2 to TRBJ1-1, with D possibly matching TRBD1 (5 bases). Germline assignment: CDR1 SNHLY and CDR2 FYNNEI. The V end lost 6 bases, the J end lost 6 bases, and 17 bases lay between the germline ends. The CDR3 sequence is 14 residues long. The CDR3 loop reads CASRVTDFISEAFF. The DNA for the CDR3 is TGTGCCAGCAGGGTGACAGATTTCATCTCTGAAGCTTTCTTT.

The chain recombines TRBV30 with TRBJ2-7, with TRBD2 matching 10 bases. CDR1 GTSNPN and CDR2 SVGIG come from the germline V gene (reference sequence). The CDR3 has 14 residues. V lost 4 bases to trimming and J lost 5 bases; unmatched junction nucleotides: 8. DNA for the CDR3: TGTGCCTGGACTGCGGGACTAGCGCTTGACGAGCAGTACTTC. Protein sequence: CAWTAGLALDEQYF.

The rearrangement uses TRBV27 and TRBJ2-7, with 13 bases matching TRBD2. CDR1 is MNHEY and CDR2 is SMNVEV in the germline V gene (reference sequence). The length of the CDR3 is 16 residues. With 7 bases clipped from V and 3 bases from J, the junction kept 9 bases outside the gene matches. CDR3 loop: CASTRLAGGPYYEQYF. The CDR3 region has the DNA TGTGCCAGCACCCGACTAGCGGGGGGACCTTACTACGAGCAGTACTTC.

J is TRBJ2-1 and V is TRBV3-1 (or the pseudogene TRBV3-2); D remains ambiguous. Germline values: CDR1 LGHDT, CDR2 YNNKEL (reference sequence). Trimming pared 6 bases from V and 10 bases from J, leaving 19 bases between. The CDR3 has 14 amino acids. CDR3: CASSPPHSPREQFF. CDR3 sequence (DNA): TGTGCCAGCAGTCCTCCTCACTCCCCCCGCGAGCAGTTCTTC.

CDR3 sequence: CASSLMAGDTQYF. The CDR3 nucleotides are TGTGCCAGCAGCTTGATGGCGGGTGATACGCAGTATTTT. V usage is TRBV7-6 and J usage is TRBJ2-3, with a tentative D call TRBD2 (5 bases). V lost 3 bases, J lost 6 bases, and 10 bases lay in between. The CDR3 covers 13 residues. In germline, CDR1 is SGHVS, CDR2 FNYEAQ.

The V call is TRBV6-5, the J call TRBJ1-6, with a tentative D call TRBD1 (5 bases). Germline V gene lookup returns CDR1 MNHEY and CDR2 SVGAGI. Trimming cost V 2 bases and J 5 bases, with 10 bases left between them. CDR3 length: 15 residues. The CDR3 coding sequence is TGTGCCAGCAGTTACGGGGGGACCAATAATTCACCCCTCCACTTT. As protein: CASSYGGTNNSPLHF.

This clone occurred a few times. The chain joins TRBV3-1 (or the pseudogene TRBV3-2) to TRBJ1-1; 7 bases are shared with TRBD1. The ends lost 5 bases at V and 1 base at J; junction bases unmatched: 1. The CDR3 has 13 amino acids. Looked up from germline, CDR1 is LGHDT and CDR2 is YNNKEL (reference sequence). The CDR3 sequence: CASSRDRNTEAFF. DNA for the CDR3: TGTGCCAGCAGCAGGGACAGGAACACTGAAGCTTTCTTT.

The rearrangement joins TRBV5-1 to TRBJ2-7; D is uncertain. The CDR3 loop spans 16 amino acids. Germline loops: CDR1 SGHRS, CDR2 YFSETQ. Trimming took off 0 bases at V and 0 bases at J, with 13 bases between the two ends. DNA of the CDR3: TGCGCCAGCAGCTTGGCCGGCGGTGCGAGCTCCTACGAGCAGTACTTC. Translated: CASSLAGGASSYEQYF.

This clone was counted a few times. The rearrangement joins TRBV27 to TRBJ2-7; D may be TRBD2 (6 bases). CDR3 length: 16 residues. V lost 2 bases and J lost 2, with 16 bases in between. Per germline, CDR1 MNHEY and CDR2 SMNVEV (reference sequence). CDR3 sequence (DNA): TGTGCCAGCAGTTTAATGCGGGGTGGACGGACCTACGAGCAGTACTTC. Amino acids: CASSLMRGGRTYEQYF.

The chain links TRBV7-2 to TRBJ2-1, with a tentative D call TRBD2 (6 bases). This CDR3 has 16 residues. The germline CDR1 and CDR2 sequences are SGHTA and FQGNSA. V gave up 4 bases and J gave up 2 bases, with 15 bases separating them. CDR3 sequence: CASSSRASVPYNEQFF. CDR3 nucleotides: TGTGCCAGCAGCTCCCGAGCTAGCGTCCCCTACAATGAGCAGTTCTTC. The entire variable domain, with the rest obtained from reference TRBV7-2 and TRBJ2-1, is as follows: GAGVSQSPSNKVTEKGKDVELRCDPISGHTALYWYRQSLGQGLEFLIYFQGNSAPDKSGLPSDRFSAERTGGSVSTLTIQRTQQEDSAVYLCASSSRASVPYNEQFFGPGTRLTVL.

This clone was seen just once. This chain uses TRBV7-9 with TRBJ1-2; D ambiguous. The CDR3 sequence is 12 residues long. V gave up 2 bases and J gave up 5 bases, with 6 bases separating them. The germline V gene encodes CDR1 SEHNR and CDR2 FQNEAQ (reference sequence). The CDR3 DNA follows: TGTGCCAGCAGCTTAAGCGATTATGGCTACACCTTC. This codes for CASSLSDYGYTF.

In this sample, this clone turned up once. The genes are TRBV19 and TRBJ1-2; D gene uncertain. This CDR3 is built from 12 residues. Per the germline V gene, CDR1 is LNHDA and CDR2 is SQIVND (reference sequence). V gave up 6 bases and J gave up 4 bases, with 9 bases separating them. CDR3 residues: CASSQTSYGYTF. In DNA, the CDR3 is TGTGCCAGTAGCCAGACTTCCTATGGCTACACCTTC.

The J gene is TRBJ2-7, the V gene TRBV7-2, with 7 bases identical to TRBD2. This CDR3 contains 14 residues. The V gene end was trimmed by 1 base and the J gene end by 5 bases; junction bases not matched to a gene: 5. Germline CDR1 and CDR2: SGHTA and FQGNSA. The CDR3 nucleotides are TGTGCCAGCAGCTTAGTAGCGGGTATCGACGAGCAGTACTTC. This codes for CASSLVAGIDEQYF.

The chain uses TRBV18 and TRBJ1-3, with TRBD1 identical over 7 bases. Germline trimming cut 5 bases from V and 1 base from J; bases unmatched to any gene: 5. Germline V gives CDR1 KGHSH, CDR2 LQKENI. This CDR3 comprises 15 residues. The CDR3 DNA reads TGTGCCAGCTCAGCTGACAGGGAGTCTGGAAACACCATATATTTT. Residues: CASSADRESGNTIYF.